A single T cell receptor beta chain is shown here with its context. The antigen this receptor binds is unknown. No quality values exist for individual bases; no much larger clone is one base distant. The source of the sample is a study of T cell responses to AZD1222 COVID-19 vaccine (dated by TCRdb to the early 2020s). Study-level background: TCR sequencing was performed for 233 trial participants, of whom 207 were given two doses of AZD1222 and some 26 were given two doses of MenACWY control vaccine. Trial participants were enrolled by age into subgroups of 18-55, 56-69 and 70-plus years, and around 150, 28 and 57 TCR-sequenced participants, respectively, were included in these subgroups.

The CDR3 covers 13 residues, taking in both the cysteine and the phenylalanine. The entry retains the CDR3 DNA only, 39 bases that are in frame from base 1. Taken from the germline V gene, the CDR1 and CDR2 loops are ENHRY and SYGVKD. The germline V and J ends show losses of 10 bases and 1 base respectively, and no gene match explains 6 bases of the junction. General study outcomes and caveats: After two AZD1222 doses, spike-specific TCR breadth and depth were significantly higher than at day 0 and than in MenACWY recipients. The 56-69-year group was small, and its depth increase did not reach significance, likely because of low power. No day 14 peak-response samples were available, so repertoires were characterized only after the peak T cell response. The whole spike protein was spanned by vaccine-associated CD4 TCRs, and dominant responses were seen in regions 160-218 and 743-854. Reportedly, close to half of the unique spike-specific TCRs recognized epitopes lying outside the regions that are mutated in the B.1.351 and B.1.1.7 variants. Participants were mostly white British and included more females than males, and it was suggested by the authors that clonal diversity may have been underestimated. Conclusions about previously exposed vaccinees are limited because only six or seven AZD1222 recipients were SARS-CoV-2 seropositive at baseline.

The label giving this sample's time point can be read as: about 28 days (+/-7) after the second vaccine dose. AZD1222 recipients whose second dose came at about 4 weeks and those whose second dose came at about 12 weeks were combined into one group, since spike-specific TCR depth and breadth did not differ between the two schedules. The vaccinee samples were drawn from two UK trials, COV001 and COV002, one of which was a single-blind randomized controlled phase 2/3 trial testing AZD1222 (ChAdOx1 nCoV-19) in healthy adults. For TCRbeta chain sequencing, PBMC samples were collected from trial participants at day 0 and at day 28 after the second dose. The CDR3 regions of human TCRbeta chains were analyzed by immunosequencing. The study's own analysis went as follows. Repertoire TCRs were checked for matches against a reference library of SARS-CoV-2-specific TCRs that had been generated using the MIRA antigen-specificity platform. Breadth was defined as the fraction of unique TCRs that were SARS-CoV-2-associated. Depth was defined as the fraction of total T cells that were SARS-CoV-2-associated. Using the MIRA data, every spike-specific TCR was mapped to the spike region that the TCR reacted to and assigned to either a CD4 or a CD8 class. Log10-transformed breadth and depth values were compared by one-way ANOVA with Sidak's multiple comparisons tests. The table was pulled from immuneACCESS by TCRdb, which kept in-frame rearrangements only. Such tables lose some clones; where checked, under half of the loss comes from unresolved V genes, and the rest has no known cause. Clone size and the V and J calls come from that table; the DNA yielded D and trimming. The sample table contains under 95,000 clones; only one count was recorded for approximately 85% of them. The ten top clones hold under 11% of the sample.

The clonotype was recovered from an adult who received the AZD1222 COVID-19 vaccine. The rearranged segments are TRBV10-3 and TRBJ1-1; TRBD1 lines up with 7 middle nucleotides. Specimen: peripheral blood, collected 28 days after the second AZD1222 dose. The sequenced DNA: TGTGCCACCCTCGCAGGGGGGAACACTGAAGCTTTCTTT. The translation is CATLAGGNTEAFF.